Listed here is a single TCR beta chain. The sample originates from a study of T cell responses to AZD1222 COVID-19 vaccine. Sequenced by immunoSEQ multiplex PCR; TCRdb stores in-frame clones only, minus some. Of 210,000 or so clones in the sample, around 94% were seen once. J lost 7 bases, V lost 6 bases, and 6 bases had no gene match. Per germline, CDR1 SQVTM and CDR2 ANQGSEA. There are 12 residues in the CDR3. The sequence came from an adult who received the MenACWY meningococcal vaccine as a control. The sequenced sample was peripheral blood, obtained 28 days after the second dose of the MenACWY control vaccine. V is TRBV29-1 and J is TRBJ1-2; 9 positions agree with TRBD1. The DNA for the CDR3 is TGCAGCGTCGATGACAGGGGGGGTGGCTACACCTTC. Encoded protein: CSVDDRGGGYTF.